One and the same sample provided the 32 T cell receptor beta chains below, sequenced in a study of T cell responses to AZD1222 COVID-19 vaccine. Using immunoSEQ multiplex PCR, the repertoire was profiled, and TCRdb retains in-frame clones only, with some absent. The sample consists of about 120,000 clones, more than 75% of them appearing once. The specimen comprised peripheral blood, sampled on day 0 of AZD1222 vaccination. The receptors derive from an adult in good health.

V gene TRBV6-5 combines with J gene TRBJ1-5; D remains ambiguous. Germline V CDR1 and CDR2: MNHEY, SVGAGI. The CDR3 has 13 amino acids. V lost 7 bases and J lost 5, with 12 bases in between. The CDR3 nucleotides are TGTGCCAGCACCCTTATCCCCTATCAGCCCCAGCATTTT. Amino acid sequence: CASTLIPYQPQHF.

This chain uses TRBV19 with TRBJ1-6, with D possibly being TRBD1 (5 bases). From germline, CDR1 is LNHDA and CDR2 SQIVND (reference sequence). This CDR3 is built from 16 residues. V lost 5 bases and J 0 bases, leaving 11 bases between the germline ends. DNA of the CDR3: TGTGCCAGTAGTGAGGGGAGAAGCTCCTATAATTCACCCCTCCACTTT. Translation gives CASSEGRSSYNSPLHF.

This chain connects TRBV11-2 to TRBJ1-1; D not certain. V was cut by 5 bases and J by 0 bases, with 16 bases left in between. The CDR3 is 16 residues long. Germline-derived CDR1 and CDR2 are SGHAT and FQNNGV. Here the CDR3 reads CASSLRISRLNTEAFF. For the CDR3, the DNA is TGTGCCAGCAGCCTAAGGATCTCCAGGCTGAACACTGAAGCTTTCTTT.

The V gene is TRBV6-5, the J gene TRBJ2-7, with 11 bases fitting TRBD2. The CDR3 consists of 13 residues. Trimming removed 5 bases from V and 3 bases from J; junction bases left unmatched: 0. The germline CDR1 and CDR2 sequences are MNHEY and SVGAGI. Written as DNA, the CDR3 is TGTGCCAGCAGTCTAGCGGGGGGCTACGAGCAGTACTTC. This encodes CASSLAGGYEQYF.

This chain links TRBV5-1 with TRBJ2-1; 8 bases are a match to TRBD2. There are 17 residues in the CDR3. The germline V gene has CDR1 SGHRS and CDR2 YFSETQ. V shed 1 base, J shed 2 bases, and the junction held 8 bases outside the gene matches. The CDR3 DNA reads TGCGCCAGCAGCTTGTCCCCGGCGGGGGGTCCCTACAATGAGCAGTTCTTC. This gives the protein CASSLSPAGGPYNEQFF. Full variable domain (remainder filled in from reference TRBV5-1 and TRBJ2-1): KAGVTQTPRYLIKTRGQQVTLSCSPISGHRSVSWYQQTPGQGLQFLFEYFSETQRNKGNFPGRFSGRQFSNSRSEMNVSTLELGDSALYLCASSLSPAGGPYNEQFFGPGTRLTVL.

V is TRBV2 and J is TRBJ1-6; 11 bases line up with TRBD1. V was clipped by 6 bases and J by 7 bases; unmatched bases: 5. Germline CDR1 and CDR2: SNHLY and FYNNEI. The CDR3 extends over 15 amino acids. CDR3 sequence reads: CASRLDRGQNSPLHF. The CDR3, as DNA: TGTGCCAGCAGATTGGACAGGGGGCAAAATTCACCCCTCCACTTT.

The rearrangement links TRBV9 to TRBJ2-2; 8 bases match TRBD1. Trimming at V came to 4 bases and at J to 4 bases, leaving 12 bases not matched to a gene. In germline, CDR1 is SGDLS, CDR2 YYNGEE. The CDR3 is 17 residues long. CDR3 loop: CASSKSGTGTFTGELFF. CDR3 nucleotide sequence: TGTGCCAGCAGCAAATCCGGGACAGGAACTTTCACCGGGGAGCTGTTTTTT.

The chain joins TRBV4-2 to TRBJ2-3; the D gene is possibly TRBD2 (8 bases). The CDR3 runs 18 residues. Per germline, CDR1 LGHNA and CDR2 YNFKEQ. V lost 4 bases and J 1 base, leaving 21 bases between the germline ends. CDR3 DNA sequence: TGTGCCAGCAGCCTCCCCGAGGGGGCGGGGGGTGGCACAGATACGCAGTATTTT. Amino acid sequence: CASSLPEGAGGGTDTQYF.

CDR3 amino acids: CASSPGQGGYNEQFF. The CDR3, as DNA: TGTGCCAGCAGCCCAGGACAGGGGGGATACAATGAGCAGTTCTTC. The V gene is TRBV7-6, the J gene TRBJ2-1; 10 positions agree with TRBD1. V shed 5 bases and J 4 bases; nucleotides not matched to a gene: 5. CDR1 and CDR2 (germline): SGHVS, FNYEAQ. CDR3 length: 15 amino acids.

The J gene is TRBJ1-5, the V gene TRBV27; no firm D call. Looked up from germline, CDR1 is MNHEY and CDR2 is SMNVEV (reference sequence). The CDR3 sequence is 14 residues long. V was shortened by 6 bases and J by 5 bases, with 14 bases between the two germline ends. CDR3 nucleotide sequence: TGTGCCAGCAGCCCCGATAGTACCTATCAGCCCCAGCATTTT. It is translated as CASSPDSTYQPQHF.

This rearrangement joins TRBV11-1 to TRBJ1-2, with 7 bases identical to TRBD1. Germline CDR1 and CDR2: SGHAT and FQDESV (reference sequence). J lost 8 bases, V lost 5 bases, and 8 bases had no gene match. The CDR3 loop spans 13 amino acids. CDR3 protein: CASSATGLEGYTF. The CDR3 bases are TGTGCCAGCAGCGCGACAGGGTTAGAAGGCTACACCTTC. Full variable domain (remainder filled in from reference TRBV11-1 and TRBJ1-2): EAEVAQSPRYKITEKSQAVAFWCDPISGHATLYWYRQILGQGPELLVQFQDESVVDDSQLPKDRFSAERLKGVDSTLKIQPAELGDSAMYLCASSATGLEGYTFGSGTRLTVV.

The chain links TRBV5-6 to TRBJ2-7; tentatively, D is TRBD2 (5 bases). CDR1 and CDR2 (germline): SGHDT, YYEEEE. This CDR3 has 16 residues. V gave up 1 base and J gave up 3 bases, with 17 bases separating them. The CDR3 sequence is CASSLSPSGNDYEQYF. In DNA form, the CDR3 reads TGTGCCAGCAGCTTGTCGCCTTCGGGAAATGACTACGAGCAGTACTTC.

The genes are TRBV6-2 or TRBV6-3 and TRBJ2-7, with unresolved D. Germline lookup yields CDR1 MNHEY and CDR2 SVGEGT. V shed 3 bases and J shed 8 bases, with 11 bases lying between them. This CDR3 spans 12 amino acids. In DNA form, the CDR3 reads TGTGCCAGCAGTTATCATGTTGGAAAGCAGTACTTC. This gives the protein CASSYHVGKQYF.

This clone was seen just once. CDR3 protein: CASSLGQGSYEQYF. CDR3 in DNA: TGTGCCAGCAGCTTAGGCCAGGGCTCCTACGAGCAGTACTTC. This chain links TRBV5-5 with TRBJ2-7; D is possibly TRBD1 (5 bases). The CDR3 sequence is 14 residues long. The V and J ends lost 2 bases and 0 bases respectively, with 9 bases between them. Germline assignment: CDR1 SGHKS and CDR2 YYEKEE (reference sequence).

The DNA of the CDR3 is TGTGCCAGCAGCTTAGCGCCTCACTCTGGAAACACCATATATTTT. Its protein product is CASSLAPHSGNTIYF. The rearrangement joins TRBV7-9 to TRBJ1-3; D ambiguous. This CDR3 is built from 15 residues. V lost 0 bases to trimming and J lost 0 bases, with 6 bases between them. From germline, CDR1 is SEHNR and CDR2 FQNEAQ (reference sequence).

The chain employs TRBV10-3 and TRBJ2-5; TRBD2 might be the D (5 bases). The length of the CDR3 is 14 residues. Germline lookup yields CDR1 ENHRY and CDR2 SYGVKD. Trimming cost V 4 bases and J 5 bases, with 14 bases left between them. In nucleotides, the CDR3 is TGTGCCATCAGTGCTTTGGAGGAGTGGGAGACCCAGTACTTC. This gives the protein CAISALEEWETQYF.

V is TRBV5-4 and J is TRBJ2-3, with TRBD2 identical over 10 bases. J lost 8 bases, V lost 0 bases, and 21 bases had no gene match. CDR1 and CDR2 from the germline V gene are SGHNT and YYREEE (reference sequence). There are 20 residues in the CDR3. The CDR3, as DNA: TGTGCCAGCAGCTTGGAGGCGCTAGCGGGGGCCGGGGGATTTTTAGGTACGCAGTATTTT. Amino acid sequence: CASSLEALAGAGGFLGTQYF.

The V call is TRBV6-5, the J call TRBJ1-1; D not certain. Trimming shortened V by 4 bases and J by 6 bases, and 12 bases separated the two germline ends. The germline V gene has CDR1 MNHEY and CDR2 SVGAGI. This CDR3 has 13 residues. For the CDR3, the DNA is TGTGCCAGCAGTTCGACTCAGTTCGCTGAAGCTTTCTTT. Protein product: CASSSTQFAEAFF.

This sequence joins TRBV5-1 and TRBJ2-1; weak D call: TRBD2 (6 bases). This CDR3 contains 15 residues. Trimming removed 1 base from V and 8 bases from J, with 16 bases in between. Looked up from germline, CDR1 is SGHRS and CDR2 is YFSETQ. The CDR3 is CASSLPDGGQYEQFF. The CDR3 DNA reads TGCGCCAGCAGCTTGCCCGACGGGGGTCAATATGAGCAGTTCTTC.

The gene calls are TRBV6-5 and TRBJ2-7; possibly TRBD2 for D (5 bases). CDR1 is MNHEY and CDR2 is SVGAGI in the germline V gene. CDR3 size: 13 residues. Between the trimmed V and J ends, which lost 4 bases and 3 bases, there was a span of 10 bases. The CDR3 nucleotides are TGTGCCAGCAGTTCGAGCGGCGGCTACGAGCAGTACTTC. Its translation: CASSSSGGYEQYF.

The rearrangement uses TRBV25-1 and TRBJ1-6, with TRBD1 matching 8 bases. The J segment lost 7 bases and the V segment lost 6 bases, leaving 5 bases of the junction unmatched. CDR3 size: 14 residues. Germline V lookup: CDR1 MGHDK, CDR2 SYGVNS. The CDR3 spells CASRPGQENSPLHF. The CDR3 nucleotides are TGTGCCAGCAGACCGGGACAGGAAAATTCACCCCTCCACTTT.

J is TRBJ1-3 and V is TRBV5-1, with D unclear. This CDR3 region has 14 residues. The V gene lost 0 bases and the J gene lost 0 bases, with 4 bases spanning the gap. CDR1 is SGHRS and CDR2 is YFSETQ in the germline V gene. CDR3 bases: TGCGCCAGCAGCTTGGGGGGCTCTGGAAACACCATATATTTT. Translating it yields CASSLGGSGNTIYF.

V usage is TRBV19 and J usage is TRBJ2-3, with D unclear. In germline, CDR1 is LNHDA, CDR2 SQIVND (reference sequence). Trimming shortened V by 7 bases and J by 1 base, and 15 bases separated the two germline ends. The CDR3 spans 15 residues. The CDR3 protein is CASNRRQPGTDTQYF. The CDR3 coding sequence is TGTGCCAGTAACAGACGCCAGCCCGGCACAGATACGCAGTATTTT.

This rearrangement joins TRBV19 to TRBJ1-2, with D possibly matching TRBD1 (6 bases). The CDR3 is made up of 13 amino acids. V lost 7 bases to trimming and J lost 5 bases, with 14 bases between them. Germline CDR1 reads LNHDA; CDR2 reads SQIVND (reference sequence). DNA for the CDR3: TGTGCCAGTACCCCTGGGCAGGGGTATGGCTACACCTTC. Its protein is CASTPGQGYGYTF.

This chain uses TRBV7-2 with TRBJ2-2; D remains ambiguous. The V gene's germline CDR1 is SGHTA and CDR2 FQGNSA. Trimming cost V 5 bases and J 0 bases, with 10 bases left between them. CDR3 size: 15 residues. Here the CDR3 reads CASSPSYSNTGELFF. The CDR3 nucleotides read TGTGCCAGCAGCCCCTCCTATTCGAACACCGGGGAGCTGTTTTTT.

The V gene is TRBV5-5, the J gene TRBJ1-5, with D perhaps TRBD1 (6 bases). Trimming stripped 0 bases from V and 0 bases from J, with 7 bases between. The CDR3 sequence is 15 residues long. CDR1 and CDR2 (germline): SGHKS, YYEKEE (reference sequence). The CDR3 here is CASSLADSSNQPQHF. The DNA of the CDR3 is TGTGCCAGCAGCTTGGCGGACAGTAGCAATCAGCCCCAGCATTTT.

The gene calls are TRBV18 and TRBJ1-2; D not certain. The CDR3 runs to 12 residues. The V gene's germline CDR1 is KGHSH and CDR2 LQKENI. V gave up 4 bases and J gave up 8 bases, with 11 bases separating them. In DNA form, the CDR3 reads TGTGCCAGCTCACGGCAGGACGAAGGCTACACCTTC. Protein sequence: CASSRQDEGYTF. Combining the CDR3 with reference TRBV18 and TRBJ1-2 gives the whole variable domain NAGVMQNPRHLVRRRGQEARLRCSPMKGHSHVYWYRQLPEEGLKFMVYLQKENIIDESGMPKERFSAEFPKEGPSILRIQQVVRGDSAAYFCASSRQDEGYTFGSGTRLTVV.

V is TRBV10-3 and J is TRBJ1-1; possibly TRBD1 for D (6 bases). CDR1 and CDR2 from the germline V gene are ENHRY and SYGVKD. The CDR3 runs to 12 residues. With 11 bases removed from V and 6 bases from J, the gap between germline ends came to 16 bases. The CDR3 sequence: CAVGQQGSEAFF. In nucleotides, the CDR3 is TGTGCCGTAGGACAACAGGGCTCTGAAGCTTTCTTT.

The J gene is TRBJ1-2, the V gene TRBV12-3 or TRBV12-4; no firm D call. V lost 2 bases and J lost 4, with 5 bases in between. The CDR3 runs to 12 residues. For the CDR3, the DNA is TGTGCCAGCAGTTTATATGGCTATGGCTACACCTTC. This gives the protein CASSLYGYGYTF.

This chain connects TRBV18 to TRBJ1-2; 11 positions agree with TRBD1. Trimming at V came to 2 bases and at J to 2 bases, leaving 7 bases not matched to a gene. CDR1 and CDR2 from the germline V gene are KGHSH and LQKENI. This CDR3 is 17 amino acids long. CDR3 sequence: CASSPGQGASGNYGYTF. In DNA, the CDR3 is TGTGCCAGCTCACCAGGACAGGGGGCGTCGGGGAACTATGGCTACACCTTC.

The CDR3 here is CASSEMDYGYTF. CDR3 DNA: TGTGCCAGCAGTGAGATGGACTATGGCTACACCTTC. The chain couples TRBV2 to TRBJ1-2; D unresolved. Trimming stripped 3 bases from V and 3 bases from J, with 5 bases between. CDR3 length: 12 amino acids. The V gene's germline CDR1 is SNHLY and CDR2 FYNNEI.

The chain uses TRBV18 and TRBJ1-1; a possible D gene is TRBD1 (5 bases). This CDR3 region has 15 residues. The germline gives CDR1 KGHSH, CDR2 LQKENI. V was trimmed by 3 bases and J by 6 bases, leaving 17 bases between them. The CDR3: CASSPLGLGGAEAFF. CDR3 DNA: TGTGCCAGCTCACCCCTCGGGCTAGGAGGGGCTGAAGCTTTCTTT.